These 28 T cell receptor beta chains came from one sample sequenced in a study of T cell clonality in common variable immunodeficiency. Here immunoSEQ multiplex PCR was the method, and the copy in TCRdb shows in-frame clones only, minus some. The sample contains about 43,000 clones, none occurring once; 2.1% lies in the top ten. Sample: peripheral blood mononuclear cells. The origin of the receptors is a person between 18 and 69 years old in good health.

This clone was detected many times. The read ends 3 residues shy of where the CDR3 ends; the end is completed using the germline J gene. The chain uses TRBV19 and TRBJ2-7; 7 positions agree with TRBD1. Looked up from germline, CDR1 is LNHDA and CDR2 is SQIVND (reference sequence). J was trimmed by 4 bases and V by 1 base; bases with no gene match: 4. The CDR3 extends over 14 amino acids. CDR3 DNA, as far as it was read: TGTGCCAGTAGTATAGGAGGGGGCGGATACGAG. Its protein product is CASSIGGGGYE. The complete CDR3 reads CASSIGGGGYEQYF.

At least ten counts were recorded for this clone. This CDR3 reads CSGKGDTEAFF. The CDR3 bases that were read are TGCAGTGGTAAAGGGGATACTGAA. This chain connects TRBV20-1 to TRBJ1-1; possible D gene TRBD1, 5 bases. The CDR3 end falls 3 residues outside the read, so it is completed with the germline J gene. The CDR3 runs 11 residues. CDR1 is DFQATT, CDR2 SNEGSKA, per germline (reference sequence). V gave up 7 bases and J gave up 5 bases, with 11 bases separating them.

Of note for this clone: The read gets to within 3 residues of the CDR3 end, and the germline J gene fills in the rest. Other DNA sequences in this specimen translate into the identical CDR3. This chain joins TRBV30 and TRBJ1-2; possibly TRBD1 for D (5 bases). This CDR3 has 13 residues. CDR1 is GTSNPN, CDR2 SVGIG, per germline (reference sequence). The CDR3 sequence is CAWSVRAGSGYTF. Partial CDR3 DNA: TGTGCCTGGAGTGTACGGGCAGGGAGTGGA.

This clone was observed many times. CDR3 sequence: CASRPGQPEETQYF. CDR3 DNA, as far as it was read: TGTGCCAGCAGACCCGGACAGCCCGAAGAGACC. The chain has TRBV5-6 and TRBJ2-5; TRBD1 might be the D (6 bases). The read falls 3 residues short of the CDR3 end, and the missing part is taken from the germline J gene. The germline V and J ends were trimmed by 5 bases and 3 bases, with 14 bases remaining between them. There are 14 residues in the CDR3. Germline CDR1 is SGHDT and CDR2 is YYEEEE.

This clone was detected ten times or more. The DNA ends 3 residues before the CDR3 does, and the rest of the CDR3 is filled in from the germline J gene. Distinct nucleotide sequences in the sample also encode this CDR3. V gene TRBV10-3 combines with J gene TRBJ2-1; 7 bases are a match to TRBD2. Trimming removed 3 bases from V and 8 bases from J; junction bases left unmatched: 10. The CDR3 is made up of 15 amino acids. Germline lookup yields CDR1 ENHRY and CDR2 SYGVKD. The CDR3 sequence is CAISDGRERRDEQFF. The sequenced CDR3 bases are TGTGCCATCAGTGATGGGAGGGAGCGGAGGGATGAG.

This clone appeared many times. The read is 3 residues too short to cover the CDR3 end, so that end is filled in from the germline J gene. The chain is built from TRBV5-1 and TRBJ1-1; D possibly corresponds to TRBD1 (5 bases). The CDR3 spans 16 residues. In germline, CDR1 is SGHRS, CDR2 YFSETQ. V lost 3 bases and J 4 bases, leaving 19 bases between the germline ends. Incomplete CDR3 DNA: TGCGCCAGCAGCTCCTTACCGCAGGGTGAGGGCACTGAA. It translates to CASSSLPQGEGTE. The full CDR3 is CASSSLPQGEGTEAFF.

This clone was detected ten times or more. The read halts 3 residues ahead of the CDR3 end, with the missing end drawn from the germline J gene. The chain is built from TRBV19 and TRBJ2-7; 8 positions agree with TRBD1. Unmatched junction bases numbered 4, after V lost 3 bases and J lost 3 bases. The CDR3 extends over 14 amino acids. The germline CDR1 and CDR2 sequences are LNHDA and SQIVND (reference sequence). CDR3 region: CASSIQGANYEQYF. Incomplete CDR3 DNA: TGTGCCAGTAGTATCCAGGGGGCAAACTACGAG. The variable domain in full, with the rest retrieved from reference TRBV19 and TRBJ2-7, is DGGITQSPKYLFRKEGQNVTLSCEQNLNHDAMYWYRQDPGQGLRLIYYSQIVNDFQKGDIAEGYSVSREKKESFPLTVTSAQKNPTAFYLCASSIQGANYEQYFGPGTRLTVT.

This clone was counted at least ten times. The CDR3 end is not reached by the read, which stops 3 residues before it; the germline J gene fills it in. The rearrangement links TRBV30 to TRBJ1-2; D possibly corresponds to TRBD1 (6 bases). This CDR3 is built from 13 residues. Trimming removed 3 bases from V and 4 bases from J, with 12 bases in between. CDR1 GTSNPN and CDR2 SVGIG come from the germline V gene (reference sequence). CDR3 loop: CAWRHTGTYGYTF. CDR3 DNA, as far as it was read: TGTGCCTGGAGACACACAGGGACCTATGGC.

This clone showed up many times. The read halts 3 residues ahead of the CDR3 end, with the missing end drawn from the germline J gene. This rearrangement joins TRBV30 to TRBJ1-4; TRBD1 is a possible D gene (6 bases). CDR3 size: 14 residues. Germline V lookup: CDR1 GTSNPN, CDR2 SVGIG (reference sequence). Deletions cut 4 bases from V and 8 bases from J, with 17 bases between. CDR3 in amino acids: CAWKKTGSPEKLFF. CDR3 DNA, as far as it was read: TGTGCCTGGAAGAAGACAGGATCGCCGGAAAAA.

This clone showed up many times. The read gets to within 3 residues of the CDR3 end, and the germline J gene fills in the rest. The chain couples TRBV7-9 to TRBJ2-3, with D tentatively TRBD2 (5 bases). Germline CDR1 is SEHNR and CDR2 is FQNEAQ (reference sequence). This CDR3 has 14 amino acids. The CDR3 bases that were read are TGTGCCAGCAGCCCCCCATCACTAGACCCACCG. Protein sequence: CASSPPSLDPP. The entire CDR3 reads CASSPPSLDPPQYF.

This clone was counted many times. Incomplete CDR3 DNA: TGTGCCAGCAGTTCCCCCCGGACAGGGGCCGGTGGC. Protein product: CASSSPRTGAGG. The entire CDR3 protein is CASSSPRTGAGGYTF. The rearrangement joins TRBV6-2 or TRBV6-3 to TRBJ1-2; 9 nucleotides align to TRBD1. The read falls 3 residues short of the CDR3 end, and the missing part is taken from the germline J gene. The length of the CDR3 is 15 residues. CDR1 is MNHEY, CDR2 SVGEGT, per germline. V lost 4 bases, J lost 7 bases, and 10 bases stayed unmatched.

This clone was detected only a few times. CDR3 DNA, as far as it was read: TGCGCCAGCAGCGAGACAGGGGATCAGCCC. This encodes CASSETGDQP. The entire CDR3 protein is CASSETGDQPQHF. This rearrangement joins TRBV5-1 to TRBJ1-5, with 8 bases fitting TRBD1. The read falls 3 residues short of the CDR3 end, and the missing part is taken from the germline J gene. The trim removed 4 bases at V and 5 bases at J, leaving 2 bases unmatched. Germline V gene lookup returns CDR1 SGHRS and CDR2 YFSETQ. The CDR3 is 13 residues long.

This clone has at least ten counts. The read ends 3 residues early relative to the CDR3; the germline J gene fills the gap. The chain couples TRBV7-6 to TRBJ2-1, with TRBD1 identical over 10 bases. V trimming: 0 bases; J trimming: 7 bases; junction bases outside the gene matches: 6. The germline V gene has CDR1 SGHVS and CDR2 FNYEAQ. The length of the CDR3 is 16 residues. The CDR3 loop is CASSLAGGQGGNEQFF. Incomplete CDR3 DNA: TGTGCCAGCAGCTTAGCAGGTGGACAGGGGGGGAATGAG.

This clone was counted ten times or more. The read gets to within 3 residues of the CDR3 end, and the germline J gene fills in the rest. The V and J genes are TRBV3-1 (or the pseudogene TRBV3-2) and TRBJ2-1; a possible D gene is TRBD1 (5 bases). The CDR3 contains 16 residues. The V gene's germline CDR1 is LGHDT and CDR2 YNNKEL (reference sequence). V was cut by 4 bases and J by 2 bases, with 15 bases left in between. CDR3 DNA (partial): TGTGCCAGCAGCCTCTCGCAGGGTGACCCCTACAATGAG. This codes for CASSLSQGDPYNE. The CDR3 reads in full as CASSLSQGDPYNEQFF.

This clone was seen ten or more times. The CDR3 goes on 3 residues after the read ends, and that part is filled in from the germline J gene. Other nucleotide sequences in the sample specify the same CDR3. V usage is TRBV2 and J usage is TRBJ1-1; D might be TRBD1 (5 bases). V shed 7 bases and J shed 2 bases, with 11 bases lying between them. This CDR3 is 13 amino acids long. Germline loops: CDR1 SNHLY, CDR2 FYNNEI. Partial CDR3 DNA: TGTGCCAGCACCGGGGGGAGAAACACTGAA. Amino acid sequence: CASTGGRNTE. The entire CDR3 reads CASTGGRNTEAFF.

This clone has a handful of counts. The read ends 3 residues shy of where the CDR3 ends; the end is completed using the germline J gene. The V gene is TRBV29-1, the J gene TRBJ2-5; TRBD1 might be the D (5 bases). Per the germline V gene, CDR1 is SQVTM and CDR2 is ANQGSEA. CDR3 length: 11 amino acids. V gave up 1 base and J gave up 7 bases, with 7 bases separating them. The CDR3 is CSVEAQGTQYF. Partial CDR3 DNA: TGCAGCGTTGAAGCCCAGGGGACC.

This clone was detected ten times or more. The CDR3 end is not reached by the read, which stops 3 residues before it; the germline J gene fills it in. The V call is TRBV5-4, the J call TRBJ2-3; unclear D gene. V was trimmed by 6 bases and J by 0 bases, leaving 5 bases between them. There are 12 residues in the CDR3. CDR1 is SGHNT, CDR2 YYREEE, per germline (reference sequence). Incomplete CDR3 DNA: TGTGCCAGCAAGACTAGCACAGATACG. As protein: CASKTSTDT. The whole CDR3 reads CASKTSTDTQYF.

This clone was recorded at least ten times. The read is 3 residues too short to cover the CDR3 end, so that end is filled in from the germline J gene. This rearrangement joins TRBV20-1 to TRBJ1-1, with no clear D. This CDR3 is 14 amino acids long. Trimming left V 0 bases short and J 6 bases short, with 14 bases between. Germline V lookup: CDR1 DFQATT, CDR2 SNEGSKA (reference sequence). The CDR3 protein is CSARDLSEIPEAFF. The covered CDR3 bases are TGCAGTGCTAGAGATCTCAGTGAGATCCCTGAA.

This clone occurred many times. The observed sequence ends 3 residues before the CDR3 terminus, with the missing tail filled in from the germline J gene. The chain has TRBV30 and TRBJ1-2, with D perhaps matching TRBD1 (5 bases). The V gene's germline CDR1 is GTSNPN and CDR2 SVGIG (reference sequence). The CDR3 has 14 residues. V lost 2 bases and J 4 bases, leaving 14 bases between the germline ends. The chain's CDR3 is CAWSTPGGFYGYTF. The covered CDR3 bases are TGTGCCTGGAGTACTCCGGGGGGTTTCTATGGC.

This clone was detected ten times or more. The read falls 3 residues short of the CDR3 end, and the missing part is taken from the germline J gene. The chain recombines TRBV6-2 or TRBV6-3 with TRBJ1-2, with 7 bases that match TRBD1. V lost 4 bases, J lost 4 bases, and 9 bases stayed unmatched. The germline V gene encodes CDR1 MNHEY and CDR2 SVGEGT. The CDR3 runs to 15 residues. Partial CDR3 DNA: TGTGCCAGCAGTTTCACAGGGGAACGTGCCTATGGC. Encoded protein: CASSFTGERAYG. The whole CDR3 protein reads CASSFTGERAYGYTF.

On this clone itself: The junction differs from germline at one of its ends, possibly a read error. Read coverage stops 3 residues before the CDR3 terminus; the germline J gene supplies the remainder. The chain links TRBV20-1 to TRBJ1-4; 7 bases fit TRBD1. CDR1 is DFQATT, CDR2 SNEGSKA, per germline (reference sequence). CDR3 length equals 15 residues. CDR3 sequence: CSAGEVRQGNSPLFF. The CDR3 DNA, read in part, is TGCAGTGCTGGAGAAGTGCGACAGGGTAATTCACCA.

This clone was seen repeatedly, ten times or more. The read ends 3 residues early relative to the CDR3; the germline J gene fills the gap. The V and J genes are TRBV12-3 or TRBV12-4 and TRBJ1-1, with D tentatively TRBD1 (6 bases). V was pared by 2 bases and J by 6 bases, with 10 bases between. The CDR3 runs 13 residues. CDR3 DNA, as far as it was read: TGTGCCAGCAGTTTAAGGGAGGGGGCTGAA. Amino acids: CASSLREGAE. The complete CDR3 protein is CASSLREGAEAFF.

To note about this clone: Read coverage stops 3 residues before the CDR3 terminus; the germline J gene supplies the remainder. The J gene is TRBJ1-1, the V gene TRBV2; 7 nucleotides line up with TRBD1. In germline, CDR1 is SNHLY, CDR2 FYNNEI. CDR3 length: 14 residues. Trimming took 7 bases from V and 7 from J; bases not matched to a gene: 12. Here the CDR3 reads CASISKGGLVEAFF. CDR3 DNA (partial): TGTGCCAGCATCTCTAAAGGGGGCCTGGTTGAA.

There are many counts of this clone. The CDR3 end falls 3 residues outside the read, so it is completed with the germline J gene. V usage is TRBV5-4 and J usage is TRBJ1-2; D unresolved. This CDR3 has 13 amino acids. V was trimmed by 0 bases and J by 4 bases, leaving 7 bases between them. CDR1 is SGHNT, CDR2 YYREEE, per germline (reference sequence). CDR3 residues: CASSLDVSYGYTF. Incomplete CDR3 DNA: TGTGCCAGCAGCTTGGACGTCAGCTATGGC. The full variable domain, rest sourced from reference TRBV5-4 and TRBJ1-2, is ETGVTQSPTHLIKTRGQQVTLRCSSQSGHNTVSWYQQALGQGPQFIFQYYREEENGRGNFPPRFSGLQFPNYSSELNVNALELDDSALYLCASSLDVSYGYTFGSGTRLTVV.

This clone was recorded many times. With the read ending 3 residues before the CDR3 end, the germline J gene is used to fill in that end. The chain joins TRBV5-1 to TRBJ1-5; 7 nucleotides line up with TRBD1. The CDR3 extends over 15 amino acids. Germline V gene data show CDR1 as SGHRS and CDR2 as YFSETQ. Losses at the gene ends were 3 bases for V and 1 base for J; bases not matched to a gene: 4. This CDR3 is CASSWEGASNQPQHF. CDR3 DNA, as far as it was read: TGCGCCAGCAGCTGGGAGGGGGCGAGCAATCAGCCC.

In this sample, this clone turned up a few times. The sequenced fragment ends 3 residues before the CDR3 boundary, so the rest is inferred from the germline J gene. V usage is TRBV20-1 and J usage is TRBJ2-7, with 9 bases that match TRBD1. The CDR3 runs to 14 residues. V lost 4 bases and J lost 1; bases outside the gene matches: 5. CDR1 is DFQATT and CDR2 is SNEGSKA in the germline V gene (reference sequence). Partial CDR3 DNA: TGCAGTGCTAAAACAGGGGGCGATTCCTACGAG. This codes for CSAKTGGDSYE. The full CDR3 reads CSAKTGGDSYEQYF.

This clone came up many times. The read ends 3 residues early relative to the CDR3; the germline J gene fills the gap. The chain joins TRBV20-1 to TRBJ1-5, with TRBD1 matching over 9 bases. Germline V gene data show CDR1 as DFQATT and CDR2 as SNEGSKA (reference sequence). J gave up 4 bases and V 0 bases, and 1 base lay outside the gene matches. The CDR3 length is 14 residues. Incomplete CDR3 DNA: TGCAGTGCTAGAGATGACAGGGGGAATCAGCCC. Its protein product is CSARDDRGNQP. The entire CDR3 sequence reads CSARDDRGNQPQHF.

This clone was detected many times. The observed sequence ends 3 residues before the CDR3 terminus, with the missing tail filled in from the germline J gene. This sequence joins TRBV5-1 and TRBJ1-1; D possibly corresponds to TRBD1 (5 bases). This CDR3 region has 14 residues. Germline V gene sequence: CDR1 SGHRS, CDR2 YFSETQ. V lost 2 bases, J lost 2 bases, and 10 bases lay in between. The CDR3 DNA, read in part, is TGCGCCAGCAGCTTCCAGGGTTTAAACACTGAA. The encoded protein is CASSFQGLNTE. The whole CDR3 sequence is CASSFQGLNTEAFF.